This T cell receptor beta chain was identified during a study of T cells in Graves' hyperthyroidism and ophthalmopathy. Whole-study results and caveats: Onset of ophthalmopathy came a median roughly 6 months after the model predicted it.

Graves' hyperthyroidism qualified as stable when ophthalmopathy did not progress within 18 months. Using around 10 ml of fresh peripheral blood, PBMCs were prepared. The CDR3 length is 15 residues. J was trimmed by 4 bases and V by 4 bases; bases with no gene match: 7. CDR1 is SGDLS, CDR2 YYNGEE, per germline. The TCR beta CDR3 regions underwent amplification using RNA transcripts as the source. RT-PCR in the first round (using the HTBI primer set) targeted the TCR CDR3. MiXCR, run by TCRdb on the multiplex PCR reads, gives a single entry per CDR3 protein. The sample yields hundreds of thousands of distinct CDR3 sequences, 11% to 15% seen once. This clonotype was counted only a few times. Its cognate antigen is unknown.

J is TRBJ2-3 and V is TRBV9; 9 positions match TRBD1. The sequenced sample consisted of blood. This sequence originates from a woman aged 40 to 50 with Graves' hyperthyroidism. The CDR3 nucleotides read TGTGCCAGCAGCCCATCACAGGGGGCGTCAGATACGCAGTATTTT. Its translation is CASSPSQGASDTQYF. Drawing the rest from reference TRBV9 and TRBJ2-3, the complete variable domain is DSGVTQTPKHLITATGQRVTLRCSPRSGDLSVYWYQQSLDQGLQFLIQYYNGEERAKGNILERFSAQQFPDLHSELNLSSLELGDSALYFCASSPSQGASDTQYFGPGTRLTVL.